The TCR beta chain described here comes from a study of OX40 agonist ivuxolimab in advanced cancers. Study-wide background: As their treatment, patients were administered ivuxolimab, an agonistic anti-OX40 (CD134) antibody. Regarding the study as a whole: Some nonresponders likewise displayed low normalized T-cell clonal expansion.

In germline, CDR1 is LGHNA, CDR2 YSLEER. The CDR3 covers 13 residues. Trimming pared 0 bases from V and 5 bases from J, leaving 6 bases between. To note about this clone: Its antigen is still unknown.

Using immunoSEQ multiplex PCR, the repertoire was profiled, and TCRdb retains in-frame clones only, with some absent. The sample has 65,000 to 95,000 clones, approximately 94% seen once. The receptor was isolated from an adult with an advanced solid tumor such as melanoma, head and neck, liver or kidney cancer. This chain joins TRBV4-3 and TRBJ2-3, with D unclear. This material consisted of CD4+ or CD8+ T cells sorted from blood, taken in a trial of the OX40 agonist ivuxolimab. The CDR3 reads CASSQDERDTQYF. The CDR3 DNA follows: TGCGCCAGCAGCCAAGACGAGAGAGATACGCAGTATTTT.